The entry that follows covers one TCR beta chain sequence. J lost 7 bases, V lost 7 bases, and 13 bases had no gene match. The CDR3 covers 15 residues. Germline CDR1 reads LGHDT; CDR2 reads YNNKEL (reference sequence). This record belongs to a study of blood T cell repertoires in COVID-19. The overall study: Nucleic acid was either cDNA or gDNA, and it came from T cells, B-cell-depleted T cells, or PBMCs.

TCRdb's table, derived via immunoSEQ multiplex PCR, lists solely in-frame clones and lacks some. The sample includes about 460,000 clones, 88% of them seen just once. The sequencing sample was made of PBMCs or T cells enriched from blood (not recorded which). This receptor was taken from a woman aged 55-70 years who had recovered from COVID-19. V is TRBV3-1 (or the pseudogene TRBV3-2) and J is TRBJ1-2, with 9 bases fitting TRBD1. The CDR3 region is CASTQGDRVISGYTF. The CDR3 DNA sequence: TGTGCCAGCACCCAGGGGGACAGGGTAATTTCTGGCTACACCTTC.